This TCR beta chain came from a study of T cells after somatic rescue of genetic block. Profiled with immunoSEQ multiplex PCR; TCRdb holds only in-frame clones, not every one. This table holds 110,000 or so clones, under 95% found once. Trimming removed 1 base at V and 8 bases at J, with 11 bases between. Germline lookup yields CDR1 SGHNT and CDR2 YENEEA. The CDR3 has 14 residues. The chain recombines TRBV11-3 with TRBJ2-2; D ambiguous. The sample consisted of peripheral blood mononuclear cells (PBMCs). The origin of this receptor is a young woman. The CDR3 loop is CASSLGALVGELFF. CDR3 DNA: TGTGCCAGCAGCTTAGGAGCCCTGGTTGGGGAGCTGTTTTTT. The whole variable domain, remainder taken from reference TRBV11-3 and TRBJ2-2, is EAGVVQSPRYKIIEKKQPVAFWCNPISGHNTLYWYLQNLGQGPELLIRYENEEAVDDSQLPKDRFSAERLKGVDSTLKIQPAELGDSAVYLCASSLGALVGELFFGEGSRLTVL.